The present TCR beta chain was sequenced within a study of blood T cell repertoires in COVID-19. Study-wide context: T cells, B-cell-depleted T cells, or PBMCs supplied cDNA or gDNA.

Produced via immunoSEQ multiplex PCR; TCRdb's table is partial and in-frame only. The table includes 350,000 or so clones, 92% detected once. Cohorts were based on clinical histories the participants reported. V lost 3 bases, J lost 7 bases, and 28 bases lay in between. The CDR3 covers 19 residues. CDR1 is MNHNS and CDR2 is SASEGT in the germline V gene. Sample: PBMCs or T cells enriched from blood (not recorded which). The chain links TRBV6-1 to TRBJ1-5; a possible D gene is TRBD1 (6 bases). The receptor comes from a woman in her 30s who had recovered from COVID-19. This CDR3 reads CASSDFRYRVRLKSQPQHF. The CDR3 DNA sequence: TGTGCCAGCAGTGATTTTCGTTACAGGGTGCGGCTAAAATCCCAGCCCCAGCATTTT.